This TCR beta chain was identified in a study of beta chain features in type 1 diabetes. For the study at large: Examination of sorted cells across all samples involved approximately 100,000,000 cells.

Concerning this clone: Its antigen is as yet unknown.

V lost 5 bases and J 5 bases, leaving 13 bases between the germline ends. The germline gives CDR1 PRHDT, CDR2 FYEKMQ (reference sequence). CDR3 length: 15 residues. Study-wide findings and caveats: PCR might preferentially amplify shorter templates, equally in patients and controls. Among patients with Type 1 diabetes, TCRB CDR3s were moderately but significantly shorter in every one of the four CD4+ subsets.

As every portion of the isolated RNA was reverse transcribed, the sequencing read expressed TCRB transcripts. Clones were read by immunoSEQ multiplex PCR, and TCRdb kept only the in-frame ones, dropping some. The data show about 240,000 clones, about 15% seen once. The collection from each donor was one heparinised blood draw averaging about 116 mL. Isolation of CD4+ naive, central memory, regulatory and stem cell-like memory cells was achieved by sorting via CD45RO/CCR7/CD25/CD127/CD95/CD27. This TCR derives from a man aged 25 to 40 with type 1 diabetes. Sequenced input: naive CD4+ T cells from blood. This chain uses TRBV13 with TRBJ1-6; D is perhaps TRBD1 (6 bases). The DNA of the CDR3 is TGTGCCAGCAGCCCGGGGGGGGGCGATAATTCACCCCTCCACTTT. Protein product: CASSPGGGDNSPLHF. Filled out from reference TRBV13 and TRBJ1-6, the complete variable domain reads AAGVIQSPRHLIKEKRETATLKCYPIPRHDTVYWYQQGPGQDPQFLISFYEKMQSDKGSIPDRFSAQQFSDYHSELNMSSLELGDSALYFCASSPGGGDNSPLHFGNGTRLTVT.